This T cell receptor beta chain is from a study of tumor-infiltrating lymphocytes in primary liver carcinoma. The overall study: Lesions, classed as T1-T3 N0M0, spanned 4.2 to 10 cm across.

Unsorted whole blood served as the source of blood RNA, and germline DNA was extracted as well. The study enrolled treatment-naive patients with chronic HBV infection. Whole-study findings and limits: The bulk unsorted samples meant that CD4+ and CD8+ repertoires went uncompared. Blood fell significantly below tumors in its top-250-clone fraction (p = 0.039).

Germline CDR1 and CDR2: LGHNA and YSLEER. The length of the CDR3 is 20 residues. About this clonotype: The antigen remains undetermined. One end of the junction varies from germline; a read error may be responsible.

TCR beta cDNA was made from around 520 ng total RNA with a constant-region primer. Slightly modified ARM-PCR, run as three nested multiplex PCR rounds, produced the TCR beta libraries. Each of the first two PCR rounds ran approximately 9 cycles with TRBV1-TRBV30 forward and C-beta reverse primers. Each CDR3 protein is one row after TCRdb ran MiXCR on the multiplex PCR reads. The repertoire includes 330,000 or so distinct CDR3 sequences, almost 65% of them detected once, and about 6% sits in the top ten. The rearrangement links TRBV4-3 to TRBJ1-6; 8 bases line up with TRBD1. Specimen: peripheral blood. The sequence derives from a man aged 35 to 55 with primary liver carcinoma and hepatitis B virus infection. Written as DNA, the CDR3 is TGCTCCAGCAGCCAACAGGCGCCTCAGCCAGGGGGCGCCCGAAATTCACCCCTCCACTTT. Amino acids: CSSSQQAPQPGGARNSPLHF.